A single T cell receptor beta chain is shown here with its context. Its antigen is unknown. Per-base qualities were not stored, and no clone one base away is much larger. The V end gives up 4 bases and the J end 5 bases, leaving 11 bases in the junction not matched to a gene. From the germline V gene, CDR1 is SQVTM and CDR2 is ANQGSEA. The CDR3 sequence holds 16 residues, the cysteine and phenylalanine included. The kept DNA is CDR3 alone, 48 bases in frame from the first base. This sample was taken from a study of CD8+CD57+ T cells in acquired aplastic anemia (dated by TCRdb to the late 2010s). The study in broad terms: A mean of roughly 3.2 ug of DNA, ranging from roughly 0.2 to 27.4 ug, was extracted from sorted CD4+ and CD8+ cells. Mean read counts for healthy donor samples were about 9.8 million for CD4+ cells and fewer than 12 million for CD8+ cells.

General findings and caveats noted by the study authors: Between patients and healthy controls, no significant difference in CD8+ Simpson's diversity was found (P=0.060). Around 30 CD8+ CDR3 sequences were shared between patients and controls but appeared highly expressed in patients and within their immunodominant clones.

In this study, sorted CD4+ and CD8+ T cells from the blood of healthy subjects and of severe aplastic anemia patients had their TCR repertoires deep-sequenced. Ficoll-Paque density gradient centrifugation was used to isolate peripheral blood mononuclear cells. Before DNA extraction, CD4+ and CD8+ T cells were sorted by FACS or by magnetic beads. Genomic DNA served as template for TCR beta VDJ combination and CDR3 sequence profiling. An Illumina HiSeq 2000 was used for TCR repertoire sequencing. The study's own analysis went as follows. TRBV/TRBJ rearrangement plots, CDR3 size and DJ length profiles, and Simpson's diversity index were used to assess repertoires. Whichever DNA sequence was most abundant in the deep sequencing data was defined as the immunodominant clone. CDR3 amino acid sequences were checked for sharing between subjects and were compared against published repertoires and the VDJdb database. Through fastp at Q25 and MiXCR, TCRdb rebuilt clones from the public reads, retaining in-frame beta chains. Each CDR3 protein appears once, grouped with its most common genes and DNA. TCRdb, rather than the study authors, made the V and J calls. The sample contains 400,000 to 500,000 distinct CDR3 sequences, around 68% of them found a single time. 4% of the sample is taken by the ten largest.

The receptor comes from a human donor in good health, serving as a control. Sequencing input: sorted CD4+, CD8+, or CD8+CD57+ T cells (not recorded which) from PBMCs. The chain was built from TRBV29-1 and TRBJ2-5, and 12 bases in between align with TRBD1. The CDR3 loop reads CSVGRDRGRRSETQYF. The DNA sequence follows: TGCAGCGTTGGACGGGACAGGGGGCGTAGGTCGGAGACCCAGTACTTC.